This entry features one TCR beta chain sequence. The data were obtained in a study of blood T cell repertoires in COVID-19. About the study: COVID-19 samples collected from the United States, Italy and Spain covered acute and convalescent phases. Sources were T cells, B-cell-depleted T cells, or PBMCs; the material itself was cDNA or gDNA.

Under the authors' procedure: The assay estimated nucleated cells by amplifying reference gene primers. Profiling relied on immunoSEQ multiplex PCR, and the TCRdb table lists in-frame clones only, not all of them. The V and J calls and clone size were taken over from that table, and D and trimming were inferred from the DNA. There are roughly 42,000 clones in the sample; about 85% occur only once, and roughly 13% lies in the top ten. V shed 5 bases, J shed 1 base, and the junction held 5 bases outside the gene matches. Germline assignment: CDR1 LNHDA and CDR2 SQIVND (reference sequence). CDR3 length equals 15 residues.

The sequence was obtained from a woman in her seventies in a cohort sampled during active COVID-19. The rearrangement uses TRBV19 and TRBJ1-1, with 9 positions matching TRBD1. Sequencing was done on a sample of peripheral blood. CDR3 coding DNA: TGTGCCAGTAGTCCCGGGACAGGGTGGAACACTGAAGCTTTCTTT. Protein product: CASSPGTGWNTEAFF.